The T cell receptor (beta chain) under discussion was sequenced for a study of cytomegalovirus exposure and HLA in healthy donors. Turning to the study itself: Out of approximately 170 million T cells, an earlier analysis found about 120 million unique TCR beta sequences in total. Study-level results: Analyses of presence and absence presupposed an approximately uniform sequencing depth across donors.

Use of 60 Vbeta and 13 Jbeta primers characterized the PCR. Clones were sequenced by immunoSEQ multiplex PCR, and TCRdb holds only the in-frame ones, with some missing. This table has tens of thousands of clones, nearly 80% appearing once. As regards this clone: Its antigen is unknown.

V lost 5 bases, J lost 7 bases, and 9 bases stayed unmatched. Germline assignment: CDR1 SGHVS and CDR2 FQNEAQ. The CDR3 length is 14 residues. The sequence was collected from a female donor in good health and CMV-seronegative. The sequenced sample was PBMCs. J is TRBJ2-7 and V is TRBV7-8; the match to TRBD1 covers 9 bases. CDR3 in DNA: TGTGCCAGCAGCGCACCTCACAGGGGGCTTGAGCAGTACTTC. Residues: CASSAPHRGLEQYF.